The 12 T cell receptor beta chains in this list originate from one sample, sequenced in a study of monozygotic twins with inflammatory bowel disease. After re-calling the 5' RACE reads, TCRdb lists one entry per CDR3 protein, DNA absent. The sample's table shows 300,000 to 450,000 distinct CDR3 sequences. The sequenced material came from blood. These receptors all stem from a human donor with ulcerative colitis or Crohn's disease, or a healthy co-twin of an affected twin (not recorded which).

The CDR3: CATSRDPRGGLRETQYF. V is TRBV15 and J is TRBJ2-5; the TCRdb call, TRBD1, lacks DNA for checking. This CDR3 comprises 17 residues. The V gene's germline CDR1 is LNHNV and CDR2 YYDKDF (reference sequence).

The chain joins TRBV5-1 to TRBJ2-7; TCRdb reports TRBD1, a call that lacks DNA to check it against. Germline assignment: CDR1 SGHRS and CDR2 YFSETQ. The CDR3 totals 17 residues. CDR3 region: CASSGEAQGAADYEQYF.

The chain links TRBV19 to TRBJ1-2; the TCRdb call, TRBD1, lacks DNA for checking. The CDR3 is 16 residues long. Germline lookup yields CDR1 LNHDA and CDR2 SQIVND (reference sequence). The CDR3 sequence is CASSGLGAIDDYGYTF.

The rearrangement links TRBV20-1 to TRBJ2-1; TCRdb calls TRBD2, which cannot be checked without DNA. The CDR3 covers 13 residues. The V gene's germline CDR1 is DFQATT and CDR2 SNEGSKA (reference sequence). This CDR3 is CRAQRSSYNEQFF.

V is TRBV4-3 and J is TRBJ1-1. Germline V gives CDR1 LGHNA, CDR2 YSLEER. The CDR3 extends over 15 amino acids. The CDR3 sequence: CASSQDAFFDTEAFF.

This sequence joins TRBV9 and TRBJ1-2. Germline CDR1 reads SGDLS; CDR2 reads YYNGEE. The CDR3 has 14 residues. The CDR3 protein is CASRPSGANYGYTF.

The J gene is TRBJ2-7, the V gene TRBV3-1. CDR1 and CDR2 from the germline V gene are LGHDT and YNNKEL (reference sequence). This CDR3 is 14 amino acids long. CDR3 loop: CASHQDGDSYEQYF.

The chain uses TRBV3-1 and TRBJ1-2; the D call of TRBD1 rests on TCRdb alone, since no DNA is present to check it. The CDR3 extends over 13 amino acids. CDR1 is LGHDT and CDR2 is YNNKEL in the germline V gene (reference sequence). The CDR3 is CASSQGEGGANTF. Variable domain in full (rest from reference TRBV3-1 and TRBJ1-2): DTAVSQTPKYLVTQMGNDKSIKCEQNLGHDTMYWYKQDSKKFLKIMFSYNNKELIINETVPNRFSPKSPDKAHLNLHINSLELGDSAVYFCASSQGEGGANTFGSGTRLTVV.

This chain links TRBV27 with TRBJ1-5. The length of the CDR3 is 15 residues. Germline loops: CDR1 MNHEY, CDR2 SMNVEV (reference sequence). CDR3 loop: CASSKSRDGNQPQHF.

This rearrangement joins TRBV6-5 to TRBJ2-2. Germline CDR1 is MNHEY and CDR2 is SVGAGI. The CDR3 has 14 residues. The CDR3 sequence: CASSYWGNTGELFF.

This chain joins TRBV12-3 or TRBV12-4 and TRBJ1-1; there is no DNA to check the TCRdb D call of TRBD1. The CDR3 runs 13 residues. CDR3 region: CASTLGRGTEAFF.

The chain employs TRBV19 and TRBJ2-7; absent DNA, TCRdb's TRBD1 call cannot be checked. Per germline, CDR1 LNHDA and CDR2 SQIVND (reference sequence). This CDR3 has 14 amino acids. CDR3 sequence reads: CASRDGGGLYEQYF.